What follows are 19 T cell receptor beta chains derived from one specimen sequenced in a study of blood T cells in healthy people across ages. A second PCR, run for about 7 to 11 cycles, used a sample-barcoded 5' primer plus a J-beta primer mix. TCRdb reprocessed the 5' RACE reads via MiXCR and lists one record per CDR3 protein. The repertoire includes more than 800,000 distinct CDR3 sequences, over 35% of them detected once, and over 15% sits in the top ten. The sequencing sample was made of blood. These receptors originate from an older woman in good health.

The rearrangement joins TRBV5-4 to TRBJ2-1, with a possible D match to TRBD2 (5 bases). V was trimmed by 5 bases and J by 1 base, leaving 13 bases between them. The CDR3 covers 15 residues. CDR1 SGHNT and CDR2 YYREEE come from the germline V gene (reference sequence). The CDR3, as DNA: TGTGCCAGCAGGACTCGGGAAGGGTCCTACAATGAGCAGTTCTTC. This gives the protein CASRTREGSYNEQFF. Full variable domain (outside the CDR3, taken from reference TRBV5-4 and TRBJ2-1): ETGVTQSPTHLIKTRGQQVTLRCSSQSGHNTVSWYQQALGQGPQFIFQYYREEENGRGNFPPRFSGLQFPNYSSELNVNALELDDSALYLCASRTREGSYNEQFFGPGTRLTVL.

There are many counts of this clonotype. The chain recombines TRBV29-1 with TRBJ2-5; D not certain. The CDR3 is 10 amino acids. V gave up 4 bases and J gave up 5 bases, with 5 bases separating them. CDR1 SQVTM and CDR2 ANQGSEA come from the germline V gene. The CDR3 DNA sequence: TGCAGCGTTGCAGTCGAGACCCAGTACTTC. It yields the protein CSVAVETQYF.

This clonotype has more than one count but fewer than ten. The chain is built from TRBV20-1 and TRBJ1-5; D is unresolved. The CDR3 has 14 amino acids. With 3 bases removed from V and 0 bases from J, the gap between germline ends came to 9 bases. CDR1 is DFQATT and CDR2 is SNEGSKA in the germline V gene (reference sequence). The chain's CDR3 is CSARSGFSNQPQHF. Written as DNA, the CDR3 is TGCAGTGCTAGGTCGGGTTTTAGCAATCAGCCCCAGCATTTT.

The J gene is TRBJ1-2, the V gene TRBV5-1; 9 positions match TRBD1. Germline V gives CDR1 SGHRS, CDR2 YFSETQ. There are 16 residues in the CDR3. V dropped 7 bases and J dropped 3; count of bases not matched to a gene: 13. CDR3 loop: CASQPGQGEMYYGYTF. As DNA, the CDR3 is TGCGCCAGCCAGCCGGGACAGGGTGAAATGTACTATGGCTACACCTTC.

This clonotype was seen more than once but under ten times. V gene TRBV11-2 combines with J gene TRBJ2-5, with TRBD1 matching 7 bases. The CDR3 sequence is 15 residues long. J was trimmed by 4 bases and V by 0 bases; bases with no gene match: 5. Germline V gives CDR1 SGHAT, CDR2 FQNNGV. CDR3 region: CASSLETGSGETQYF. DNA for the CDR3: TGTGCCAGCAGCTTAGAGACAGGGAGTGGAGAGACCCAGTACTTC. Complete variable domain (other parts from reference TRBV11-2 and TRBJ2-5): EAGVAQSPRYKIIEKRQSVAFWCNPISGHATLYWYQQILGQGPKLLIQFQNNGVVDDSQLPKDRFSAERLKGVDSTLKIQPAKLEDSAVYLCASSLETGSGETQYFGPGTRLLVL.

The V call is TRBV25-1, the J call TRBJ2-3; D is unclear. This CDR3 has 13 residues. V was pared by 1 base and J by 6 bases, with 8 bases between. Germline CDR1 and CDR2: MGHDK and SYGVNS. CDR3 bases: TGTGCCAGCAGTGAATCAAGGTTGGATACGCAGTATTTT. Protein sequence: CASSESRLDTQYF.

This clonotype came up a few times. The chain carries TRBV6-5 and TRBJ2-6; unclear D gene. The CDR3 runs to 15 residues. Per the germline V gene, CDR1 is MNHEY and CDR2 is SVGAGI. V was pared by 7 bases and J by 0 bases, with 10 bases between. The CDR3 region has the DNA TGTGCCAGCACCGACTTAATCTCTGGGGCCAACGTCCTGACTTTC. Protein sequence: CASTDLISGANVLTF.

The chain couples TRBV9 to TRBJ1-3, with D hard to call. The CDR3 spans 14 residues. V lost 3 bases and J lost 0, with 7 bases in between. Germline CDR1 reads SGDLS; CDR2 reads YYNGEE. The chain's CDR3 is CASSAAYSGNTIYF. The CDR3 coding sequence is TGTGCCAGCAGCGCAGCGTACTCTGGAAACACCATATATTTT.

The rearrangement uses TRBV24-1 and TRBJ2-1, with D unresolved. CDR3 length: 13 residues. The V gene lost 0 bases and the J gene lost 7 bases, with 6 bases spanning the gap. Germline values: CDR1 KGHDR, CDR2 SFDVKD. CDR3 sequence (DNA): TGTGCCACCAGTGATTTGCAGAGGAATGAGCAGTTCTTC. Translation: CATSDLQRNEQFF.

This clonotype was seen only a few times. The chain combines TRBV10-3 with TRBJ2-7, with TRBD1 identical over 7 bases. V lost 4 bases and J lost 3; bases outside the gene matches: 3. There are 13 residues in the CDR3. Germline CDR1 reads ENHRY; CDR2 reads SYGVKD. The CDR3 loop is CAISAGQYYEQYF. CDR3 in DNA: TGTGCCATCAGTGCGGGACAGTACTACGAGCAGTACTTC.

The DNA for the CDR3 is TGTGCCAGCAGTTTAGGTTTGGAAAACCCGGGTCGTCGATATAATTCACCCCTCCACTTT. It encodes CASSLGLENPGRRYNSPLHF. The gene calls are TRBV27 and TRBJ1-6; no clear D. The CDR3 loop spans 20 amino acids. Germline CDR1 and CDR2: MNHEY and SMNVEV (reference sequence). Trimming removed 2 bases at V and 4 bases at J, with 24 bases between.

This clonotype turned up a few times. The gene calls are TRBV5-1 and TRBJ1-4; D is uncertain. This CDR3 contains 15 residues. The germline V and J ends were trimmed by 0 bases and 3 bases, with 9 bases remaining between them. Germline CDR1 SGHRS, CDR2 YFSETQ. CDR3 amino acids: CASSLDGRSNEKLFF. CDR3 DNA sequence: TGCGCCAGCAGCTTGGATGGTCGTTCTAATGAAAAACTGTTTTTT.

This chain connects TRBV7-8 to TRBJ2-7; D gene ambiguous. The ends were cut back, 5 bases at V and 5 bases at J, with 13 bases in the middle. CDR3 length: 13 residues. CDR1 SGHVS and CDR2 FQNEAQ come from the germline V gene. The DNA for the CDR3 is TGTGCCAGCAGCATGAGTGGTCCCGACGAGCAGTACTTC. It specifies CASSMSGPDEQYF.

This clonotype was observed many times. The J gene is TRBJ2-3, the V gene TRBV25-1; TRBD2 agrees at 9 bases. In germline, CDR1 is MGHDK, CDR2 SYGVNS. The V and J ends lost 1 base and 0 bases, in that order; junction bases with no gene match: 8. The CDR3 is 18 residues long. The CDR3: CASSEFPLLAGSTDTQYF. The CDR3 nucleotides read TGTGCCAGCAGTGAATTCCCCTTACTAGCGGGCAGCACAGATACGCAGTATTTT.

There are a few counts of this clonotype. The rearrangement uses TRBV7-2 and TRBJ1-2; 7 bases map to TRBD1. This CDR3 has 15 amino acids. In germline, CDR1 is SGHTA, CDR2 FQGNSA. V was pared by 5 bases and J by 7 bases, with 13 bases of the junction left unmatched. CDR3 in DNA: TGTGCCAGCAGCCCAAGGCGGACAGGCGGGGGTGGCTACACCTTC. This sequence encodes CASSPRRTGGGGYTF.

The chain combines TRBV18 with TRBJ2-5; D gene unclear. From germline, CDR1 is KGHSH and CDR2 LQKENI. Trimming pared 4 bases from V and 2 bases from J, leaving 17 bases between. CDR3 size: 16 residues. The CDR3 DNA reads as TGTGCCAGCTCACGCCAGCCAGGAACTATACAAGAGACCCAGTACTTC. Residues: CASSRQPGTIQETQYF.

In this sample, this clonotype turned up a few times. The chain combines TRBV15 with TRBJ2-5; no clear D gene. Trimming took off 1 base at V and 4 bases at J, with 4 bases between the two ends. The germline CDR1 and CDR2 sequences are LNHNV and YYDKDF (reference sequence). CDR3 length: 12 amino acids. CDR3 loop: CATSRASETQYF. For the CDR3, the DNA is TGTGCCACCAGCAGAGCATCAGAGACCCAGTACTTC.

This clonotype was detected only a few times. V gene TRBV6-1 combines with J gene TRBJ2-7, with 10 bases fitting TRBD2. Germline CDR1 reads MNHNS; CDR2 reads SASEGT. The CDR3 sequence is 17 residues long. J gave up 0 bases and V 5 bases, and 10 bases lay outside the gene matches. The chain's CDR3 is CASSRRLAGRPSYEQYF. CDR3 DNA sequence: TGTGCCAGCAGTCGCCGACTAGCGGGTCGACCCTCCTACGAGCAGTACTTC.

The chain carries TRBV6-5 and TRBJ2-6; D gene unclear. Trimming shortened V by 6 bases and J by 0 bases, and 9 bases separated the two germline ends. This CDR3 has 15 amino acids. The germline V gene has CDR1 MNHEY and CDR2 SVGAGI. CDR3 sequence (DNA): TGTGCCAGCAGCCCTGACCGCTCTGGGGCCAACGTCCTGACTTTC. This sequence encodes CASSPDRSGANVLTF.